This T cell receptor beta chain emerged from a study of blood T cells in healthy people across ages. The sample holds a few counts of this clonotype. Its target is unknown. Then a second PCR, running about 6 to 11 cycles, was carried out with a sample-barcoded 5' primer and a J-beta primer mix. TCRdb fed the 5' RACE reads into MiXCR, producing one record per CDR3 protein. The data contain 700,000 to 800,000 distinct CDR3 sequences, around 46% of them seen just once; the ten biggest clones take up 20% to 25%. Peripheral blood was drawn, roughly 10 milliliters per donor. Per sample, extraction of total RNA gave at least 5 micrograms in every case. The germline V gene has CDR1 DFQATT and CDR2 SNEGSKA (reference sequence). This CDR3 spans 14 amino acids. V lost 4 bases and J 0 bases, leaving 11 bases between the germline ends. Study results and limitations: Researchers said unsorted PBMCs prevented a conclusive naive versus antigen-experienced comparison.

The chain employs TRBV20-1 and TRBJ2-3, with D tentatively TRBD2 (5 bases). The sequence derives from a woman aged 60-75 years in good health. The sample consisted of blood. The CDR3 DNA follows: TGCAGTGCTACCCTAGCCGCTAGCACAGATACGCAGTATTTT. Encoded protein: CSATLAASTDTQYF.